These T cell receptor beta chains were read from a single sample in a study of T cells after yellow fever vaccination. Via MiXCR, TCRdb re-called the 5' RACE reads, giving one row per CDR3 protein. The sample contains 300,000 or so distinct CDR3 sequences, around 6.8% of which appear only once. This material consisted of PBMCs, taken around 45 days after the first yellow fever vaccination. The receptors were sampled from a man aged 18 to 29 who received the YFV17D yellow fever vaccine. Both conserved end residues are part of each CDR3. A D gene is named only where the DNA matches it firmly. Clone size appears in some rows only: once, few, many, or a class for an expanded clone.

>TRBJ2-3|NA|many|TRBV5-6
TGTGCCAGCAGCGCTGGACGGACAGATACGCAGTATTTT
CASSAGRTDTQYF
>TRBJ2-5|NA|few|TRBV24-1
TGTGCCACCAGTGATCCCCAGGGGCCCCCAGAGACCCAGTACTTC
CATSDPQGPPETQYF
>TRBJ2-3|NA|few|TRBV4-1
TGCGCCAGCAGCCAACACCTTACAGGGAGACGTACAGATACGCAGTATTTT
CASSQHLTGRRTDTQYF
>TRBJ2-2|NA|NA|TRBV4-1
TGCGCCAGCAGCCAAGGTCCCCTCGGGCCCTTAGCGAACACCGGGGAGCTGTTTTTT
CASSQGPLGPLANTGELFF
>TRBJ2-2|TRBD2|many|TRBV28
TGTGCCAGCAGTTACGCTAGCGGTAACACCGGGGAGCTGTTTTTT
CASSYASGNTGELFF
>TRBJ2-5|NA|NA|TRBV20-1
TGCAGTGCTAGCTCGTCGGACTGCGAGTACTTC
CSASSSDCEYF
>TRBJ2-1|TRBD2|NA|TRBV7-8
TGTGCCAGCAGCTTAGCCCTTAGCGGGGGCGGGGACAATGAGCAGTTCTTC
CASSLALSGGGDNEQFF
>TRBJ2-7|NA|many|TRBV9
TGTGCCAGCAGCGTTACGGGAACGGCCTCCTACGAGCAGTACTTC
CASSVTGTASYEQYF
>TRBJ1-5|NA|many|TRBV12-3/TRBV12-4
TGTGCCAGCAGCCTCGGGACGGATCAGCCCCAGCATTTT
CASSLGTDQPQHF
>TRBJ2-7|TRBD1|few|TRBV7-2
TGTGCCAGCAGCTTCACACAGGGGGCCTACGAGCAGTACTTC
CASSFTQGAYEQYF
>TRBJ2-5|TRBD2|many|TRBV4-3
TGCGCCAGCAGCCAAGGAAGCGGGGTTGAGACCCAGTACTTC
CASSQGSGVETQYF
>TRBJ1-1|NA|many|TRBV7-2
TGTGCCAGCAGCTTAGCCCCGAGCACTGAAGCTTTCTTT
CASSLAPSTEAFF
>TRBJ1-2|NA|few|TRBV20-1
TGCAGTGCTAGACGAGGGGAAGGCTACACCTTC
CSARRGEGYTF
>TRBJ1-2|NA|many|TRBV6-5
TGTGCCAGCGGTCCTAAGGGGAATGGCTACACCTTC
CASGPKGNGYTF
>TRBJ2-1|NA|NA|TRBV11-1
TGTGCCAGCAGCTCTGGCGGATCAGCGGCCTACAATGAGCAGTTCTTC
CASSSGGSAAYNEQFF
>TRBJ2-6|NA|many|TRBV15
TGTGCCACCAGGAGAGGGGCTGGGGCCAACGTCCTGACTTTC
CATRRGAGANVLTF
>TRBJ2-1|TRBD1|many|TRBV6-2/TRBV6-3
TGTGCCAGCGGCCATCGGACAGGGGCCTACAATGAGCAGTTCTTC
CASGHRTGAYNEQFF
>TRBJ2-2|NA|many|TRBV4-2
TGTGCCAGCAGCCAACTAGCCGGGGAGCTGTTTTTT
CASSQLAGELFF
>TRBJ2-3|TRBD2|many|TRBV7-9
TGTGCCAGCAGCCCCGGACTAGAGGGAGATACGCAGTATTTT
CASSPGLEGDTQYF
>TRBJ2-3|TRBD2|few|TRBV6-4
TGTGCCAGCAGCAAATCTAGCGGGTCATTCACAGATACGCAGTATTTT
CASSKSSGSFTDTQYF
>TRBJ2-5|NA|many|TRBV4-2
TGTGCCAGCAGCCAAGATCGGGCAGGGAAAGAGACCCAGTACTTC
CASSQDRAGKETQYF
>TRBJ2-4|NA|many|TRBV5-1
TGCGCCAGCAAGCAGGATGAAACCAAAAACATTCAGTACTTC
CASKQDETKNIQYF
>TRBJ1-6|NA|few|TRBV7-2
TGTGCCAGCAGCTTAGCCCGGGGGATTGGATCTCCCCTCCACTTT
CASSLARGIGSPLHF
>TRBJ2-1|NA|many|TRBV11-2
TGTGCCAGCAGCTTATTCGATGAGCAGTTCTTC
CASSLFDEQFF
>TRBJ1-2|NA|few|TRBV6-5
TGTGCCAGCAGTTACTCTAGGGGAATCGGCTATGGCTACACCTTC
CASSYSRGIGYGYTF
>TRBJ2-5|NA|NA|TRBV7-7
TGTGCTAGCAGCCGTAGACAGGGAGGTCAAGAGACCCAGTACTTC
CASSRRQGGQETQYF
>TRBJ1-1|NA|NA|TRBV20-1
TGCAGTGCTAGGGAAGGGTGGAACACTGAAGCTTTCTTT
CSAREGWNTEAFF
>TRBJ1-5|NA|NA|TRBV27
TGTGCCAGCAGTCCTGGGTTCGGGAATCAGCCCCAGCATTTT
CASSPGFGNQPQHF
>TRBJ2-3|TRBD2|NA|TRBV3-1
TGTGCCAGCAGCCAAGGACTAGCGGACATCACAGATACGCAGTATTTT
CASSQGLADITDTQYF
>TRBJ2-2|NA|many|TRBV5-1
TGCGCCAGCAGCTTGGAAGCCGGGGAGCTGTTTTTT
CASSLEAGELFF
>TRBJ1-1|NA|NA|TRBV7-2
TGTGCCAGCAGCTTAAATGTTCAGGGGCAAGCTTTCTTT
CASSLNVQGQAFF
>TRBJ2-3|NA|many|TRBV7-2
TGTGCCAGCAGCTTAACTCTGGGTAGTGGGGCAGATACGCAGTATTTT
CASSLTLGSGADTQYF
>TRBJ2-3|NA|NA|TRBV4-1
TGCGCCAGCAGCCAAGAAAACGGGCTAGCACTTGACACAGATACGCAGTATTTT
CASSQENGLALDTDTQYF
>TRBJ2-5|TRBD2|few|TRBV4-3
TGCGCCAGCAGCCCCGGACCTCTAGCGGGGGGATCTGGTGAGACCCAGTACTTC
CASSPGPLAGGSGETQYF
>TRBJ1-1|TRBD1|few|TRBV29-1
TGCAGCGTTACCGGGACAGGAAACACTGAAGCTTTCTTT
CSVTGTGNTEAFF
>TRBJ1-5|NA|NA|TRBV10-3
TGTGCCATCTCGTCGGGCTACAGCAATCAGCCCCAGCATTTT
CAISSGYSNQPQHF
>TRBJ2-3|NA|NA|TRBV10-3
TGTGCCATCAGTGACGGAGCAAAGACAGATACGCAGTATTTT
CAISDGAKTDTQYF
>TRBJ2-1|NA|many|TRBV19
TGTGCCAGTAGTATAGACTCAAATGAGCAGTTCTTC
CASSIDSNEQFF
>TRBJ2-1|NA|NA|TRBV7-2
TGTGCCAGCAGCTGGGGGGTGGGACTGAATGAGCAGTTCTTC
CASSWGVGLNEQFF
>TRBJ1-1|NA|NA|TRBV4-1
TGCGCCAGCAGCACTCTTGGGGCAGGTTTGAACACTGAAGCTTTCTTT
CASSTLGAGLNTEAFF
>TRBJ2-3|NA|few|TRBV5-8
TGTGCCAGCAGCATGTCAGGGGTGGGCGATACGCAGTATTTT
CASSMSGVGDTQYF
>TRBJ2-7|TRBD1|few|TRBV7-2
TGTGCCAGCAGTCGGGGGACCAGGGGGCTCTACGAGCAGTACTTC
CASSRGTRGLYEQYF
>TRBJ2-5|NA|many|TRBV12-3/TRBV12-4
TGTGCCAGCAGTTCAGGGTGGGAGACCCAGTACTTC
CASSSGWETQYF
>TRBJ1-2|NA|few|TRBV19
TGTGCCAGTAGTATCCTGGCATCAGATGGCTACACCTTC
CASSILASDGYTF
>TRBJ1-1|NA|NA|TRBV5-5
TGTGCCAGCACCGCGACCGGCGGAGCCACTGAAGCTTTCTTT
CASTATGGATEAFF
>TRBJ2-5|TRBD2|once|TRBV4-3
TGCGCCGGCAGCCACCTAGCGGGGGAAGAGACCCAGTACTTC
CAGSHLAGEETQYF
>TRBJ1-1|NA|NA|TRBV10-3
TGTGCCATCAGTGAGCTGGGTCCCCGGGAAGCTTTCTTT
CAISELGPREAFF
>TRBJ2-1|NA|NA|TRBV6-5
TGTGCCAGCAGTTACCCCCCTGGTAGTTCAACGCCGAACAATGAGCAGTTCTTC
CASSYPPGSSTPNNEQFF
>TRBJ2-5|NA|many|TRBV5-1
TGCGCCAGCAGCTTGGGAGACACGAGCCAAGAGACCCAGTACTTC
CASSLGDTSQETQYF
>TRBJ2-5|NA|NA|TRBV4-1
TGCGCCAGCAGCCAAGCTTTGCGAGAGACCCAGTACTTC
CASSQALRETQYF
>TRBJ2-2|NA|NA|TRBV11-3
TGTGCCAGCAGCCCCAGAGGGACCACCGGGGAGCTGTTTTTT
CASSPRGTTGELFF
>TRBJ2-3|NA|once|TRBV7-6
TGTGCCAGCAGCCCCGACAGCGCAGATACGCAGTATTTT
CASSPDSADTQYF
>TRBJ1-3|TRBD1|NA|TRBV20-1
TGCAGTGCTAGAGATCCTATGGTCCCAGGGGGTCCTGGAAACACCATATATTTT
CSARDPMVPGGPGNTIYF
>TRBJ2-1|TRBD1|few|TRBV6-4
TGTGCCAGCAGTGGGGACAGGTTCTCCTACAATGAGCAGTTCTTC
CASSGDRFSYNEQFF
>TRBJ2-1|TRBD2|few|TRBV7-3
TGTGCCAGCAGCATGGGACTAGCGGGCAATGAGCAGTTCTTC
CASSMGLAGNEQFF
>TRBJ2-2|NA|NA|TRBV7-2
TGTGCCAGCAGCTTAGGGACTCCTCTCTGGGGCGGGGAGCTGTTTTTT
CASSLGTPLWGGELFF
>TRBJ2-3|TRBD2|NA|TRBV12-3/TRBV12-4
TGTGCCTTCTGTCCCCCACTTCGACTAGCGGGGGCCCTAGGGACGCAGTATTTT
CAFCPPLRLAGALGTQYF
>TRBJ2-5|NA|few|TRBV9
TGTGCCAGCAGCACCCACCCGGTCAGGACGCAAGAGACCCAGTACTTC
CASSTHPVRTQETQYF